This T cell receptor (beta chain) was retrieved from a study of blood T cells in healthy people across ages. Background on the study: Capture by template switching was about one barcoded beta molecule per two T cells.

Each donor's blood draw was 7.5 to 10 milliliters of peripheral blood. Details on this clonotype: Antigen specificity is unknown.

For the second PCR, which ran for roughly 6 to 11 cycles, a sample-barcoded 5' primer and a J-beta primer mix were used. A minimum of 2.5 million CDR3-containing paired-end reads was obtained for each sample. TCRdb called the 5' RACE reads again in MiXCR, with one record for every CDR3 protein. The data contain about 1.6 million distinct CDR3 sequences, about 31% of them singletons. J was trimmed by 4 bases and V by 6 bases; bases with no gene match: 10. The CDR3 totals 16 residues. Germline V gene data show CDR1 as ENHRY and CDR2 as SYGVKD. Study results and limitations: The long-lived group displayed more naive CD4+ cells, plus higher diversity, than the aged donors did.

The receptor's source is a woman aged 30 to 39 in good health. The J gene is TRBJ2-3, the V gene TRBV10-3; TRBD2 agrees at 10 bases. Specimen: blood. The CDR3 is CAISPPRAGGADTQYF. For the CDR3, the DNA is TGTGCCATCAGCCCCCCCCGAGCGGGGGGGGCAGATACGCAGTATTTT.